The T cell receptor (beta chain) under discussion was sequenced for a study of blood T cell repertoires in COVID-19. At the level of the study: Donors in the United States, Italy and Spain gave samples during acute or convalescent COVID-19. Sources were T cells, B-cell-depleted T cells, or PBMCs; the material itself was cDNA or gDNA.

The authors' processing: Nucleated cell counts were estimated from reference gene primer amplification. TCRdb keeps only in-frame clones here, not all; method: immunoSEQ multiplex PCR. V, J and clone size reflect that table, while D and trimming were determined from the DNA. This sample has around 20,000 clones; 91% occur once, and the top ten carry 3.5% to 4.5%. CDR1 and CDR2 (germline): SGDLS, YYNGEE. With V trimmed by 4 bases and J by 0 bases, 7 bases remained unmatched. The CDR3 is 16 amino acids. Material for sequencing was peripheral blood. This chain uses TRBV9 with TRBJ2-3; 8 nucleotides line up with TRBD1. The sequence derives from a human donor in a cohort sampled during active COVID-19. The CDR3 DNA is TGTGCCAGCAGCACTCGACAGGGGATGAGCACAGATACGCAGTATTTT. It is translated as CASSTRQGMSTDTQYF.